The 17 T cell receptor beta chains listed next were all sequenced from one sample in a study of human T cells and chemical hapten exposure. This sample's time point: patch test 2, 6 weeks after DPC sensitization. This sample's treatment: therapeutic diphenylcyclopropenone sensitization with weekly scalp DPC. TCRdb fed the RACE reads into MiXCR, producing one record per CDR3 protein. Of under 85,000 distinct CDR3 sequences listed, about 9.3% were seen once; the top ten hold around 6.8%. The specimen comprised whole blood, sampled in connection with sensitization to the hapten diphenylcyclopropenone (DPC). The source of these receptors is a woman in her 50s with alopecia areata. Some clones in this sample may be carry-over from other donors' samples.

This clonotype was observed at least ten times. The genes are TRBV9 and TRBJ2-1; no reliable D call. Trimming pared 3 bases from V and 0 bases from J, leaving 10 bases between. This CDR3 contains 15 residues. Germline V lookup: CDR1 SGDLS, CDR2 YYNGEE. DNA for the CDR3: TGTGCCAGCAGCGCAACTAAAAGCTCCTACAATGAGCAGTTCTTC. Its protein product is CASSATKSSYNEQFF.

The chain employs TRBV10-3 and TRBJ2-7; D uncertain. Germline CDR1 ENHRY, CDR2 SYGVKD. The length of the CDR3 is 11 residues. V dropped 3 bases and J dropped 4 bases, with 4 bases sitting between them. CDR3 sequence reads: CAISDQYEQYF. Written as DNA, the CDR3 is TGTGCCATCAGTGATCAGTACGAGCAGTACTTC.

This clonotype was seen a few times. This sequence joins TRBV5-1 and TRBJ2-5, with D perhaps TRBD1 (7 bases). The CDR3 is made up of 16 amino acids. Looked up from germline, CDR1 is SGHRS and CDR2 is YFSETQ. With 3 bases removed from V and 5 bases from J, the gap between germline ends came to 20 bases. This chain's CDR3 is CASSYRGAGDMETQYF. The CDR3 bases are TGCGCCAGCAGCTACAGGGGAGCGGGTGACATGGAGACCCAGTACTTC.

This chain uses TRBV2 with TRBJ2-3, with D possibly matching TRBD2 (5 bases). Per the germline V gene, CDR1 is SNHLY and CDR2 is FYNNEI. The ends were cut back, 8 bases at V and 4 bases at J, with 10 bases in the middle. The CDR3 spans 12 residues. CDR3 in DNA: TGTGCCAGCGAAATCGGGGCAGATACGCAGTATTTT. Translated: CASEIGADTQYF.

This clonotype was counted between two and nine times. This rearrangement joins TRBV3-1 to TRBJ1-4; D is perhaps TRBD1 (5 bases). The CDR3 is made up of 15 amino acids. Per the germline V gene, CDR1 is LGHDT and CDR2 is YNNKEL (reference sequence). V shed 6 bases and J shed 3 bases, with 14 bases lying between them. CDR3 sequence reads: CASRSGDVSNEKLFF. The CDR3 DNA reads as TGTGCCAGCAGGTCGGGGGACGTCTCTAATGAAAAACTGTTTTTT.

The chain joins TRBV21-1 to TRBJ2-7; TRBD1, the table's D call, lacks a check against the DNA. TRBV21-1 is designated a pseudogene. This CDR3 is built from 16 residues. The CDR3 reads CASSKGLNRVDYEQYF. The CDR3, as DNA: TGTGCCAGCAGCAAGGGACTCAACAGGGTGGACTACGAGCAGTACTTC.

This clonotype was found many times. The chain carries TRBV12-3 or TRBV12-4 and TRBJ2-2; D uncertain. V lost 3 bases and J lost 5, with 4 bases in between. The CDR3 contains 12 residues. The CDR3 DNA follows: TGTGCCAGCAGTTTGGGTACCGGGGAGCTGTTTTTT. Protein sequence: CASSLGTGELFF.

This clonotype was counted only a few times. The chain combines TRBV29-1 with TRBJ1-1; 9 bases align to TRBD1. The CDR3 contains 13 residues. Germline V gives CDR1 SQVTM, CDR2 ANQGSEA. With V trimmed by 5 bases and J by 1 base, 2 bases remained unmatched. The CDR3 sequence is CSVTGGGNTEAFF. DNA for the CDR3: TGCAGCGTTACAGGGGGCGGGAACACTGAAGCTTTCTTT.

V and J are TRBV13 and TRBJ2-1; D is uncertain. This CDR3 is 14 amino acids long. Germline-derived CDR1 and CDR2 are PRHDT and FYEKMQ (reference sequence). Trimming cost V 5 bases and J 2 bases, with 10 bases left between them. CDR3 in amino acids: CASSTGITYNEQFF. CDR3 nucleotide sequence: TGTGCCAGCAGCACGGGCATCACCTACAATGAGCAGTTCTTC.

V and J are TRBV3-1 and TRBJ2-1; 13 bases line up with TRBD2. J gave up 4 bases and V 2 bases, and 8 bases lay outside the gene matches. The CDR3 extends over 18 amino acids. CDR1 is LGHDT, CDR2 YNNKEL, per germline (reference sequence). Here the CDR3 reads CASSQPTGTSGTYNEQFF. CDR3 bases: TGTGCCAGCAGCCAACCTACCGGGACTAGCGGGACATACAATGAGCAGTTCTTC.

By proportion, this clonotype is medium-sized. The chain links TRBV27 to TRBJ1-6, with a possible D match to TRBD1 (5 bases). Trimming stripped 6 bases from V and 7 bases from J, with 7 bases between. The CDR3 loop spans 12 amino acids. Germline V gene sequence: CDR1 MNHEY, CDR2 SMNVEV (reference sequence). The CDR3 protein is CASSSGNSPLHF. CDR3 nucleotide sequence: TGTGCCAGCAGCTCAGGGAATTCACCCCTCCACTTT.

The chain is built from TRBV20-1 and TRBJ1-1; 7 bases fit TRBD1. J gave up 1 base and V 6 bases, and 14 bases lay outside the gene matches. Per the germline V gene, CDR1 is DFQATT and CDR2 is SNEGSKA (reference sequence). This CDR3 has 16 amino acids. CDR3 nucleotides: TGCAGTGCCCTGGACAGGCCCCTCATAGGGAACACTGAAGCTTTCTTT. Translation: CSALDRPLIGNTEAFF.

This clonotype was recorded at least ten times. The chain recombines TRBV20-1 with TRBJ2-5; TRBD2 matches 8 bases. The V gene's germline CDR1 is DFQATT and CDR2 SNEGSKA (reference sequence). The CDR3 runs 12 residues. With V trimmed by 3 bases and J by 7 bases, 4 bases remained unmatched. Here the CDR3 reads CSASGRARTQYF. The CDR3 bases are TGCAGTGCTAGCGGGAGGGCGAGGACCCAGTACTTC.

As regards this clonotype: This may come from a read error, since a much larger clone is one base off. The chain carries TRBV18 and TRBJ1-1, with TRBD1 matching 8 bases. The CDR3 runs to 14 residues. Germline V lookup: CDR1 KGHSH, CDR2 LQKENI. The DNA for the CDR3 is TGTGTCAGCTCAAAAATGGACAGGGACACTGAAGCTTTCTTT. Its translation: CVSSKMDRDTEAFF. The full variable domain, rest sourced from reference TRBV18 and TRBJ1-1, is NAGVMQNPRHLVRRRGQEARLRCSPMKGHSHVYWYRQLPEEGLKFMVYLQKENIIDESGMPKERFSAEFPKEGPSILRIQQVVRGDSAAYFCVSSKMDRDTEAFFGQGTRLTVV.

The chain employs TRBV6-1 and TRBJ2-2; D perhaps matches TRBD1 (6 bases). Germline V gene sequence: CDR1 MNHNS, CDR2 SASEGT. The CDR3 loop spans 14 amino acids. V lost 7 bases to trimming and J lost 4 bases, with 13 bases between them. The CDR3: CASTGARSTGELFF. The CDR3 DNA sequence: TGTGCCAGCACAGGGGCGAGGAGCACCGGGGAGCTGTTTTTT.

V is TRBV6-5 and J is TRBJ2-3; TRBD2 aligns across 8 bases. Germline lookup yields CDR1 MNHEY and CDR2 SVGAGI. The CDR3 contains 15 residues. Trimming took 4 bases from V and 4 from J; bases not matched to a gene: 7. The CDR3 DNA sequence: TGTGCCAGCAGTTCAGCGGGAGTCGGGCCAGATACGCAGTATTTT. Translating gives CASSSAGVGPDTQYF.

The table lists this clonotype with a count of one. The rearrangement links TRBV5-1 to TRBJ2-3; a weak D match, TRBD1 (6 bases). The germline V and J ends were trimmed by 1 base and 2 bases, with 11 bases remaining between them. The CDR3 is 15 residues long. From germline, CDR1 is SGHRS and CDR2 YFSETQ. This CDR3 is CASSLIQGPTDTQYF. CDR3 DNA: TGCGCCAGCAGCTTGATACAGGGTCCCACAGATACGCAGTATTTT.